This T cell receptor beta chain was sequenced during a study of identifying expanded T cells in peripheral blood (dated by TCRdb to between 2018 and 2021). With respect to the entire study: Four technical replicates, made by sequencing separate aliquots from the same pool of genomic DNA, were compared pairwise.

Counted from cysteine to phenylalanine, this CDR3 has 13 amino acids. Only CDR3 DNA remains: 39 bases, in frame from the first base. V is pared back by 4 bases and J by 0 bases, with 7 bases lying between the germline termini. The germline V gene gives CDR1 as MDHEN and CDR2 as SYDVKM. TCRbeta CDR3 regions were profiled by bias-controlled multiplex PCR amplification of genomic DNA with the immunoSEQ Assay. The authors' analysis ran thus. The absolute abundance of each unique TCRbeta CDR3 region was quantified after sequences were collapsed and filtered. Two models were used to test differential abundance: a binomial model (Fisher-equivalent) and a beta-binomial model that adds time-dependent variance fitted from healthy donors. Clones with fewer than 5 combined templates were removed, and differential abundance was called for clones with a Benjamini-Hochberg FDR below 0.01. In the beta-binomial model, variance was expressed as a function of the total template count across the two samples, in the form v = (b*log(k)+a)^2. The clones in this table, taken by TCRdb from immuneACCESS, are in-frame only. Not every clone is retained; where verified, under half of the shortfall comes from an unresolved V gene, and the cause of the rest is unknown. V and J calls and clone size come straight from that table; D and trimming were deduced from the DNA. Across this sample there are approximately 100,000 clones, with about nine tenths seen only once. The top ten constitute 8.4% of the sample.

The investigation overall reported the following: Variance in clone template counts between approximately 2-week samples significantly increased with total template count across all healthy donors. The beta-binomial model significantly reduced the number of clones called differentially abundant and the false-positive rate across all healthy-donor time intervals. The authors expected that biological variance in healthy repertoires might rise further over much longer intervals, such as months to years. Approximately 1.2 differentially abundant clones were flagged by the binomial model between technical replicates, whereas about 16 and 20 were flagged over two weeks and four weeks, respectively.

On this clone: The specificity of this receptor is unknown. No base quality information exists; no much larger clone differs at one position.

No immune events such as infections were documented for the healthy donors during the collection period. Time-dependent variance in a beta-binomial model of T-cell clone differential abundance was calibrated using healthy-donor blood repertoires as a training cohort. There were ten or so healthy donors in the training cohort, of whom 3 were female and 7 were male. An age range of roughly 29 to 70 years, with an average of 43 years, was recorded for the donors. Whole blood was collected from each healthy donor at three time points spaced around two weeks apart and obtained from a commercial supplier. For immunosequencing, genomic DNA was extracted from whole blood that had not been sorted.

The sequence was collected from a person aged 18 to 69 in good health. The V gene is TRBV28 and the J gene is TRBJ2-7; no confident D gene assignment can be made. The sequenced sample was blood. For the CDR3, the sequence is CASSYQSSYEQYF. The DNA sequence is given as TGTGCCAGCAGTTATCAGAGCTCCTACGAGCAGTACTTC.